The clone carrying this TCR beta chain appeared a few times. Repertoires were generated with immunoSEQ multiplex PCR, while TCRdb's copy carries only in-frame clones and drops some. This sample has about 95,000 clones, with around 90% found just once. V shed 4 bases and J 5 bases; nucleotides not matched to a gene: 10. CDR3 size: 15 residues. CDR1 and CDR2 from the germline V gene are SQVTM and ANQGSEA. This record belongs to a study of blood T cell repertoires in COVID-19. This sequence was found in a woman aged 70-85 years with acute or convalescent COVID-19. Specimen: peripheral blood. This chain joins TRBV29-1 and TRBJ1-4, with 7 bases lining up with TRBD1. The CDR3 region has the DNA TGCAGCGTTGGGGCCCCGGGACAGAAAAATGAAAAACTGTTTTTT. Protein product: CSVGAPGQKNEKLFF.